The rows below give T cell receptor beta chains drawn from one sample of a study of cytomegalovirus exposure and HLA in healthy donors. Data came from immunoSEQ multiplex PCR; TCRdb stores just in-frame clones and leaves some out. The profile shows 150,000 to 200,000 clones, more than 60% of them singletons. The sequencing input was PBMCs. The receptors here all came from a male donor in good health and CMV-seronegative. Both conserved end residues are part of each CDR3. A D gene is named only where the DNA matches it firmly. Clone size is stated in some rows and not others, as once, few, many or a class when expanded.

j_call	clone_size	v_call	d_call	cdr3_aa	cdr3_nt
TRBJ2-7	once	TRBV9	TRBD1	CASSVGGGTGGYEQYF	TGTGCCAGCAGCGTAGGAGGGGGAACAGGGGGTTACGAGCAGTACTTC
TRBJ2-3	NA	TRBV7-9	NA	CASSSSGGSDTQYF	TGTGCCAGCAGCTCTAGTGGGGGGTCAGATACGCAGTATTTT
TRBJ2-7	NA	TRBV19	NA	CASSIKQGPYEQYF	TGTGCCAGTAGTATTAAACAGGGCCCCTACGAGCAGTACTTC
TRBJ2-3	NA	TRBV4-1	TRBD1	CASTSLFGRDRLEDTQYF	TGCGCCAGCACCTCCCTCTTCGGACGGGACAGATTAGAGGATACGCAGTATTTT
TRBJ1-3	NA	TRBV6-5	TRBD1	CASSYDRGSGNTIYF	TGTGCCAGCAGTTACGACAGGGGGTCTGGAAACACCATATATTTT
TRBJ2-7	few	TRBV6-4	NA	CASSYSTEGPSYEQYF	TGTGCCAGCAGTTACTCGACAGAAGGGCCGTCCTACGAGCAGTACTTC
TRBJ2-3	NA	TRBV7-9	TRBD2	CASTTLAGKTDTQYF	TGTGCCAGCACCACCCTAGCGGGGAAGACAGATACGCAGTATTTT
TRBJ2-7	NA	TRBV28	NA	CASLSGQPGEQYF	TGTGCCAGCTTATCTGGACAGCCCGGGGAGCAGTACTTC
TRBJ1-1	NA	TRBV28	NA	CASSAPIRGTEAFF	TGTGCCAGCAGCGCCCCTATAAGGGGGACTGAAGCTTTCTTT
TRBJ1-2	once	TRBV5-1	TRBD1	CASSEDRNYGYTF	TGCGCCAGCAGCGAGGACAGGAACTATGGCTACACCTTC
TRBJ1-2	few	TRBV9	NA	CASSAQLGGDYGYTF	TGTGCCAGCAGCGCCCAACTCGGGGGGGACTATGGCTACACCTTC
TRBJ2-1	once	TRBV4-1	TRBD1	CASSQDRGWNEQFF	TGCGCCAGCAGCCAGGACAGGGGGTGGAATGAGCAGTTCTTC
TRBJ2-1	NA	TRBV6-5	NA	CASSDRDWIYNEQFF	TGTGCCAGCAGCGACCGGGACTGGATTTACAATGAGCAGTTCTTC
TRBJ2-3	NA	TRBV7-9	NA	CATDSGFGTDTQYF	TGTGCCACCGACTCGGGGTTTGGCACAGATACGCAGTATTTT
TRBJ1-2	NA	TRBV27	TRBD1	CASSSDRVGYTF	TGTGCCAGCAGTTCCGACAGGGTTGGCTACACCTTC
TRBJ2-7	NA	TRBV5-4	NA	CASSSGTWGDEQYF	TGTGCCAGCAGCTCCGGGACGTGGGGGGACGAGCAGTACTTC
TRBJ1-1	few	TRBV6-6	TRBD1	CASSAPDRANTEAFF	TGTGCCAGCAGCGCCCCGGACAGGGCGAACACTGAAGCTTTCTTT
TRBJ2-7	NA	TRBV4-2	TRBD1	CASSQRAGGSHEQYF	TGTGCCAGCAGCCAACGGGCAGGGGGTTCCCACGAGCAGTACTTC
TRBJ2-1	NA	TRBV7-3	NA	CASSLLAHNEQFF	TGTGCCAGCAGCCTGCTAGCCCACAATGAGCAGTTCTTC
TRBJ2-7	NA	TRBV11-2	NA	CASSLGVGGSYEQYF	TGTGCCAGCAGCTTAGGGGTGGGAGGTAGCTACGAGCAGTACTTC
TRBJ2-2	few	TRBV7-6	NA	CASSLTRAGELFF	TGTGCCAGCAGCTTAACACGTGCCGGGGAGCTGTTTTTT
TRBJ2-1	NA	TRBV11-2	NA	CASSSMSSYNEQFF	TGTGCCAGCAGCTCGATGAGCTCCTACAATGAGCAGTTCTTC
TRBJ1-2	NA	TRBV14	NA	CASSLQVNYGYTF	TGTGCCAGCAGCTTACAGGTTAACTATGGCTACACCTTC
TRBJ2-3	NA	TRBV2	TRBD2	CASSERVPWTSVVDTQYF	TGTGCCAGCAGTGAAAGGGTCCCCTGGACTAGCGTCGTAGATACGCAGTATTTT
TRBJ1-5	once	TRBV28	NA	CASSLGTGNQPQHF	TGTGCCAGCAGTTTAGGTACGGGAAATCAGCCCCAGCATTTT
TRBJ2-3	NA	TRBV10-3	NA	CAISVVADSTDTQYF	TGTGCCATCAGTGTGGTAGCGGACAGCACAGATACGCAGTATTTT
TRBJ2-2	NA	TRBV30	TRBD2	CAWESGRASNTGELFF	TGTGCCTGGGAGAGCGGGAGGGCCTCGAACACCGGGGAGCTGTTTTTT
TRBJ2-7	NA	TRBV9	TRBD1	CASSVTGGYEQYF	TGTGCCAGCAGCGTGACAGGGGGCTACGAGCAGTACTTC